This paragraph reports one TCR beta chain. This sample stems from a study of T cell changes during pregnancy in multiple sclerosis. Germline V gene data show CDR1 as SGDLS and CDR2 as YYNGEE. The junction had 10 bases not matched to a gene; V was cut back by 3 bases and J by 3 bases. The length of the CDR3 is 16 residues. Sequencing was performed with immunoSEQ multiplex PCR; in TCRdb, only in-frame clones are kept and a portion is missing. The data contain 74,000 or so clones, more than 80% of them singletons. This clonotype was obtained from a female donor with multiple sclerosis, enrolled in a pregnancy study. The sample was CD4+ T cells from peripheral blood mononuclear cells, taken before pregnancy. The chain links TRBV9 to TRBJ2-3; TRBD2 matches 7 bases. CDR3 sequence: CASSADAGDGTDTQYF. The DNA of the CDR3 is TGTGCCAGCAGCGCTGATGCGGGAGACGGAACAGATACGCAGTATTTT.